This TCR beta chain stems from a study of blood T cell repertoires in COVID-19. In the original analysis: Estimated nucleated cell counts came from reference gene primer amplification. Assay: immunoSEQ multiplex PCR; the TCRdb copy retains only in-frame clones and omits some. The V and J calls and the clone size are those of that table, but D and trimming were determined from the DNA. Of around 130,000 clones in the sample, around 89% were seen once. The clonotype originates from a woman older than 75 with acute or convalescent COVID-19. Specimen: peripheral blood.

DNA of the CDR3: TGCGCCAGCAGCTTGCCAGGACTAGCGGGGGGCAATGAGCAGTTCTTC. Translating it yields CASSLPGLAGGNEQFF. This chain links TRBV5-1 with TRBJ2-1; 14 bases align to TRBD2. V gave up 1 base and J gave up 6 bases; unmatched junction bases: 3. This CDR3 comprises 16 residues. CDR1 SGHRS and CDR2 YFSETQ come from the germline V gene.